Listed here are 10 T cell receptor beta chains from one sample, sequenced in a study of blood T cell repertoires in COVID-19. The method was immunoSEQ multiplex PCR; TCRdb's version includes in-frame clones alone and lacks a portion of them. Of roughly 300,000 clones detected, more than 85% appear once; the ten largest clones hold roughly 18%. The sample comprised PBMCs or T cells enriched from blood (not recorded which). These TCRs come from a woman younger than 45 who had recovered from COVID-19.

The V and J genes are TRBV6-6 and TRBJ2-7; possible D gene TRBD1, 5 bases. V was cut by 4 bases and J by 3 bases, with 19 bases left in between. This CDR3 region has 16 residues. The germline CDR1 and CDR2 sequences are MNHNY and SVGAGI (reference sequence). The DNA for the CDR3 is TGTGCCAGCAGTTCCGATCCTCGACAGAACGTCTACGAGCAGTACTTC. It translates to CASSSDPRQNVYEQYF.

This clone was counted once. CDR3 sequence: CASSPGSGGLYEQYF. The CDR3 DNA reads as TGTGCCAGCTCACCGGGTAGCGGGGGCCTCTACGAGCAGTACTTC. The gene calls are TRBV18 and TRBJ2-7; TRBD2 matches 9 bases. Germline CDR1 is KGHSH and CDR2 is LQKENI. The CDR3 runs 15 residues. V was pared by 3 bases and J by 3 bases, with 6 bases of the junction left unmatched.

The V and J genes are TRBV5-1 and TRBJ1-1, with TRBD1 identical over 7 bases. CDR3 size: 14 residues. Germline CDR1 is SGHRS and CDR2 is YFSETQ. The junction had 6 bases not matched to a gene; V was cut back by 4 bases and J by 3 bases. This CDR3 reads CASSPDRAYTEAFF. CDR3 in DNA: TGCGCCAGCAGCCCCGACAGGGCTTACACTGAAGCTTTCTTT.

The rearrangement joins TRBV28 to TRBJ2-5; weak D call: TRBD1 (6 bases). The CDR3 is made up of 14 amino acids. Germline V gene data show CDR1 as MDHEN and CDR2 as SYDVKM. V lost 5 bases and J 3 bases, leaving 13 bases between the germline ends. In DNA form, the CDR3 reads TGTGCCAGCAGTCCGGGACACAAAAAAGAGACCCAGTACTTC. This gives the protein CASSPGHKKETQYF. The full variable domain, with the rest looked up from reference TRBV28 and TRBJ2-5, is DVKVTQSSRYLVKRTGEKVFLECVQDMDHENMFWYRQDPGLGLRLIYFSYDVKMKEKGDIPEGYSVSREKKERFSLILESASTNQTSMYLCASSPGHKKETQYFGPGTRLLVL.

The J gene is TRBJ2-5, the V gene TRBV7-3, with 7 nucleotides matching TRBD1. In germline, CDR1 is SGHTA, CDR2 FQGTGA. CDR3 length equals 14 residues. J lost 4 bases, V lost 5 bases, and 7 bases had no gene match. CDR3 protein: CASSPDRVGETQYF. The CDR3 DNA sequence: TGTGCCAGCAGCCCCGACAGGGTTGGAGAGACCCAGTACTTC. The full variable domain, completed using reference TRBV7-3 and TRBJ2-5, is GAGVSQTPSNKVTEKGKYVELRCDPISGHTALYWYRQSLGQGPEFLIYFQGTGAADDSGLPNDRFFAVRPEGSVSTLKIQRTERGDSAVYLCASSPDRVGETQYFGPGTRLLVL.

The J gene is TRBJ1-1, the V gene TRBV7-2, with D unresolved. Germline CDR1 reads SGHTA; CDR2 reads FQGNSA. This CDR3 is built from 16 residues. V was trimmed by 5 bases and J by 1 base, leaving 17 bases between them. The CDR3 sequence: CASSPTGRRANTEAFF. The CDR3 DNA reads TGTGCCAGCAGCCCGACGGGTCGGCGGGCGAACACTGAAGCTTTCTTT.

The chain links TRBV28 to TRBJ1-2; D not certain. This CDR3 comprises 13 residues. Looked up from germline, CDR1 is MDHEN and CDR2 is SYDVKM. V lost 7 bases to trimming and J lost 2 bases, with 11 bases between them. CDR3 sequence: CASTDPGNYGYTF. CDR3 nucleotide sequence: TGTGCCAGCACCGACCCGGGGAACTATGGCTACACCTTC.

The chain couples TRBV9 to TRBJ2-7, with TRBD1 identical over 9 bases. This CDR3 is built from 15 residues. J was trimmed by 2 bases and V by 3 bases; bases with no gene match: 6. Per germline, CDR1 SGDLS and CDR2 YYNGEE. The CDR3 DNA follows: TGTGCCAGCAGCGGAGGACAGGGGCCAGCCTACGAGCAGTACTTC. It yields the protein CASSGGQGPAYEQYF.

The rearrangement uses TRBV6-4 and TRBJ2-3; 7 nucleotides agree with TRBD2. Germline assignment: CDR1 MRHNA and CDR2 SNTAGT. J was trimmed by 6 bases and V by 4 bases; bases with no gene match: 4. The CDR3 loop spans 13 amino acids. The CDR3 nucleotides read TGTGCCAGCAGTGCGAGCGGGGTGGATACGCAGTATTTT. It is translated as CASSASGVDTQYF.

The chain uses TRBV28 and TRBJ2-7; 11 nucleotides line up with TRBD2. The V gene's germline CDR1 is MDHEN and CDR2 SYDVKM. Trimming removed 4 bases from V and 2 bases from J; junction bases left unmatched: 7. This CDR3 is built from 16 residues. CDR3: CASSSTTSGIAYEQYF. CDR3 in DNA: TGTGCCAGCAGTTCTACGACTAGCGGGATCGCCTACGAGCAGTACTTC.